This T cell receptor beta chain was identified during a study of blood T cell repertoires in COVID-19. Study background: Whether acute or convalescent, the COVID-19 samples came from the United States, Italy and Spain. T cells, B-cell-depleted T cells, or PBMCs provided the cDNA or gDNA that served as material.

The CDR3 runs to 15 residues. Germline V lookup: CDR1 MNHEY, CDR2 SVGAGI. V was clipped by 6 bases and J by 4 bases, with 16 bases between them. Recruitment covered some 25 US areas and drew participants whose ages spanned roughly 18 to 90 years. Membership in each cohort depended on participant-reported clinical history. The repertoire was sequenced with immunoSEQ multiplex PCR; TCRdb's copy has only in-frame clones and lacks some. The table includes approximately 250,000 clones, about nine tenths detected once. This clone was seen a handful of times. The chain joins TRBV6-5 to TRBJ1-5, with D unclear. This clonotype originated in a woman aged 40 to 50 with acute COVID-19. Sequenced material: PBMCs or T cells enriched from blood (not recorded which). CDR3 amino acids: CASSLLEGKNQPQHF. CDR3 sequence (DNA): TGTGCCAGCAGCCTCCTTGAGGGTAAGAATCAGCCCCAGCATTTT.